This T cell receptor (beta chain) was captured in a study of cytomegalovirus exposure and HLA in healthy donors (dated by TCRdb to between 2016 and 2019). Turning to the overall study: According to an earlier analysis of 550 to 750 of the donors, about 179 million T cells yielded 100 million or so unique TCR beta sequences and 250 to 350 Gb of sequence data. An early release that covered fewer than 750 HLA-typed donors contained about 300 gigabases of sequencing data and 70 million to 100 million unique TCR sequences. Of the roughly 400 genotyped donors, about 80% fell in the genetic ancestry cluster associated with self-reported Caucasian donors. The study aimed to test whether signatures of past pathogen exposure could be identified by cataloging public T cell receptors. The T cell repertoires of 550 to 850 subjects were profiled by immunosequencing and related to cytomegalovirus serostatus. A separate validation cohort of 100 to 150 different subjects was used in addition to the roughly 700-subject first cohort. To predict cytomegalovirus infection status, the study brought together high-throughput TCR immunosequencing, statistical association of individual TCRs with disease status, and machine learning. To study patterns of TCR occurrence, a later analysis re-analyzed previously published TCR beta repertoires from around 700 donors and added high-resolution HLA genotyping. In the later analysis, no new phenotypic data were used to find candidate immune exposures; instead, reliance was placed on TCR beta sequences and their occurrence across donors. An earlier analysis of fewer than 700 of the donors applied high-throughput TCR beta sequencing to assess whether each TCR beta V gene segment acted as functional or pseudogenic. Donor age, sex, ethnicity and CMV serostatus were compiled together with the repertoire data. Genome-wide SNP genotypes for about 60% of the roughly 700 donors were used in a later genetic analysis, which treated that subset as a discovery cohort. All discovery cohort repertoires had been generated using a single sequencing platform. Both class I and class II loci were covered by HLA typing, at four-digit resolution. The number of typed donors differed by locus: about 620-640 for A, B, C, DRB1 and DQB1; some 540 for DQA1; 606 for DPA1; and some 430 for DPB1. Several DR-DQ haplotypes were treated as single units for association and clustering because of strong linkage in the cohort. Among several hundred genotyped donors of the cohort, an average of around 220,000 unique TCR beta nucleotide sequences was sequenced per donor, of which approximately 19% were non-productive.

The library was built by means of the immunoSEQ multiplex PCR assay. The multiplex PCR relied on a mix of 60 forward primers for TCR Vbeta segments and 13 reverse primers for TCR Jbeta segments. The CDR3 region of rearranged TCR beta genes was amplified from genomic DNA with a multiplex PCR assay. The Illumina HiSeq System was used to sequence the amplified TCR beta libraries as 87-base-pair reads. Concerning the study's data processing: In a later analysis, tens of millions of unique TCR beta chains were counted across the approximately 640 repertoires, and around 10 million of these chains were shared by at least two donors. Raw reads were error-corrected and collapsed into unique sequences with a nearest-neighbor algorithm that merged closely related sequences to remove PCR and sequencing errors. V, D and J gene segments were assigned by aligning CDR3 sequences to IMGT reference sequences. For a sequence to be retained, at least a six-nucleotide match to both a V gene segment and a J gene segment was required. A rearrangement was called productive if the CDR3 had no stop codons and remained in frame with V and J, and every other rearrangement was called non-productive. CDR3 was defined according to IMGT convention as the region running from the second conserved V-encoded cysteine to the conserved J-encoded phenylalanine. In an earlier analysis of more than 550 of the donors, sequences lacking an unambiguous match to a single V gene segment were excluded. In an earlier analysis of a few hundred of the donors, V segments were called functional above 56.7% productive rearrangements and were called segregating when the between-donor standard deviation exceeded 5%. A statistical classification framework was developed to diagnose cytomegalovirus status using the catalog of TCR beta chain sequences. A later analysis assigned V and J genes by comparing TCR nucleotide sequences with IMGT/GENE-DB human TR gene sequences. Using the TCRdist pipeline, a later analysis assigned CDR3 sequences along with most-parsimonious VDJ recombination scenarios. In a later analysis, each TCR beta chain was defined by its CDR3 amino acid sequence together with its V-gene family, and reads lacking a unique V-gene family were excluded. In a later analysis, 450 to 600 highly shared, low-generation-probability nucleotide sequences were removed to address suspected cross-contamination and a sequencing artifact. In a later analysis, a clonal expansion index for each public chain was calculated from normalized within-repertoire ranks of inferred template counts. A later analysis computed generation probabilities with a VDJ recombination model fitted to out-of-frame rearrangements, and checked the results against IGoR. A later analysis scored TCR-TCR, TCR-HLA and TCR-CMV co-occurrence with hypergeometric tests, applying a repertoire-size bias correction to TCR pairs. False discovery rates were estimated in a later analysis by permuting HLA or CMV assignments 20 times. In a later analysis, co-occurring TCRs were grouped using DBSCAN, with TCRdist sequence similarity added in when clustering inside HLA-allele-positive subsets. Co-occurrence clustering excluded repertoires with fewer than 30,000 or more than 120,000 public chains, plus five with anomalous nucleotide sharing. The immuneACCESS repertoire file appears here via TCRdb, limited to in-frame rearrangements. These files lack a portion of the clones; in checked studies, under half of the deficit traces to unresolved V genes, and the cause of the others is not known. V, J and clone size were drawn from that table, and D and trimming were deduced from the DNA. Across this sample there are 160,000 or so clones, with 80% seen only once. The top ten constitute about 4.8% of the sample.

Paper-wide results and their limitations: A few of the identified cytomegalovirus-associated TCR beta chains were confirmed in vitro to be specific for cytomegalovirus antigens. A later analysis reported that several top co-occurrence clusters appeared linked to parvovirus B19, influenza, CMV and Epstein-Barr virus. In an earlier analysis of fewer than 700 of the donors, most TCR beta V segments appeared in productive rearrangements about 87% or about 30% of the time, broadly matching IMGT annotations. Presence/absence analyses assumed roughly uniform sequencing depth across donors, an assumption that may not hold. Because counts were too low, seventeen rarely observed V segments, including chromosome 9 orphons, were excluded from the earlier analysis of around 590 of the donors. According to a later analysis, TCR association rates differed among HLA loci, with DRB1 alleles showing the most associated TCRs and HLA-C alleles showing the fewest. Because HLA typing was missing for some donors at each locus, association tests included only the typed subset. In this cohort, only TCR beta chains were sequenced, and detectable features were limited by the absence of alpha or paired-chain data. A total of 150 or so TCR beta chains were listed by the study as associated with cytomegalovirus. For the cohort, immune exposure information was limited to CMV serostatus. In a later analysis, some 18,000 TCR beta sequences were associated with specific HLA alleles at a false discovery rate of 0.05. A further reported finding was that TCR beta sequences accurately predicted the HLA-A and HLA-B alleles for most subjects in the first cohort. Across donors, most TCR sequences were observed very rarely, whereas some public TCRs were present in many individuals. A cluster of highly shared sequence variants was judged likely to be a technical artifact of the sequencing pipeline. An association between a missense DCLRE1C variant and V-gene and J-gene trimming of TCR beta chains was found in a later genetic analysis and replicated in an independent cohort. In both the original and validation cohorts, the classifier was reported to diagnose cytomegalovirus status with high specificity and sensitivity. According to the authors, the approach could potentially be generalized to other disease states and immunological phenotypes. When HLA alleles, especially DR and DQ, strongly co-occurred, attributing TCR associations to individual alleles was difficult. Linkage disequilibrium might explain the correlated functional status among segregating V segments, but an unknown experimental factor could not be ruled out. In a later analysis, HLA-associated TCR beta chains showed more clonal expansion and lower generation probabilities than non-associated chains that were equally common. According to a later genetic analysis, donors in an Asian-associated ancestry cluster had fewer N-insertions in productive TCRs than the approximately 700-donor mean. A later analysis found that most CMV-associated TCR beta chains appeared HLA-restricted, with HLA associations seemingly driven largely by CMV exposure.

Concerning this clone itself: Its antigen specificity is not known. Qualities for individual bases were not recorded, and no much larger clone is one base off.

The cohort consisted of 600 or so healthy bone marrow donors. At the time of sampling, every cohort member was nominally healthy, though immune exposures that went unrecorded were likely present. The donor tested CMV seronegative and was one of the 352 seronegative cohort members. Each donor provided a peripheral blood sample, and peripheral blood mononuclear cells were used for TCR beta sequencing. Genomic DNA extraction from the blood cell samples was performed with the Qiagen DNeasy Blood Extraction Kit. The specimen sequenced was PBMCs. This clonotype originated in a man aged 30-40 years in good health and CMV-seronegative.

The CDR3 region has the sequence CAWETSGSTDTQYF. The base sequence is TGTGCCTGGGAGACTAGCGGGAGTACAGATACGCAGTATTTT. This receptor chain uses TRBV30 and TRBJ2-3; the central 12 bases match TRBD2. The CDR3 starts with the cysteine, ends with the phenylalanine, and has 14 residues. Of the read, only the CDR3 DNA is kept; its 42 bases are in frame from base 1. CDR1 is given as GTSNPN and CDR2 as SVGIG, both from the germline V gene (reference sequence). The junction shows trimming of 5 bases on V and 3 bases on J, and the gene matches do not reach 3 bases of it. Reference TRBV30 and TRBJ2-3 genes cover what lies past the CDR3, so the full variable domain is SQTIHQWPATLVQPVGSPLSLECTVEGTSNPNLYWYRQAAGRGLQLLFYSVGIGQISSEVPQNLSASRPQDRQFILSSKKLLLSDSGFYLCAWETSGSTDTQYFGPGTRLTVL.